This passage covers 26 T cell receptor beta chains from one sample sequenced in a study of beta chain features in type 1 diabetes. Investigators reverse transcribed all isolated RNA, so they sequenced expressed TCRB transcripts. Here immunoSEQ multiplex PCR was the method, and the copy in TCRdb shows in-frame clones only, minus some. The table records under 900,000 clones, 15% to 20% of them present only once. Sequencing was performed on naive CD4+ T cells from blood. The receptors originated from a young woman in good health.

This chain links TRBV29-1 with TRBJ2-5; 7 positions agree with TRBD2. There are 15 residues in the CDR3. Per the germline V gene, CDR1 is SQVTM and CDR2 is ANQGSEA. V lost 5 bases and J lost 4; bases outside the gene matches: 13. The CDR3 reads CSVKWRAGAVETQYF. CDR3 coding DNA: TGCAGCGTTAAATGGCGTGCGGGAGCCGTAGAGACCCAGTACTTC. The full variable domain, completed using reference TRBV29-1 and TRBJ2-5, is SAVISQKPSRDICQRGTSLTIQCQVDSQVTMMFWYRQQPGQSLTLIATANQGSEATYESGFVIDKFPISRPNLTFSTLTVSNMSPEDSSIYLCSVKWRAGAVETQYFGPGTRLLVL.

This clone was seen more than once but under ten times. This chain joins TRBV18 and TRBJ1-1, with 8 bases matching TRBD1. V shed 4 bases, J shed 5 bases, and the junction held 9 bases outside the gene matches. The germline gives CDR1 KGHSH, CDR2 LQKENI. The CDR3 totals 15 residues. The CDR3 region is CASSLQGAGGTEAFF. CDR3 sequence (DNA): TGTGCCAGCTCACTGCAGGGGGCCGGGGGGACTGAAGCTTTCTTT.

The table lists this clone with a few counts. The CDR3 DNA reads as TGTGCCAGCAGCGTAGCCAGGTCGGAGCGTCACGGGGAGCTGTTTTTT. Protein: CASSVARSERHGELFF. This chain links TRBV9 with TRBJ2-2; D is unresolved. Germline assignment: CDR1 SGDLS and CDR2 YYNGEE. The CDR3 runs to 16 residues. V gave up 0 bases and J gave up 7 bases, with 16 bases separating them.

In this sample, this clone turned up a few times. The V call is TRBV10-3, the J call TRBJ2-7, with TRBD1 matching over 8 bases. This CDR3 comprises 13 residues. The J segment lost 5 bases and the V segment lost 6 bases, leaving 6 bases of the junction unmatched. CDR1 is ENHRY and CDR2 is SYGVKD in the germline V gene. The CDR3, as DNA: TGTGCCATCAGGGACAGGGAGAGTCACGAGCAGTACTTC. Protein sequence: CAIRDRESHEQYF.

In this sample, this clone turned up a few times. V and J are TRBV9 and TRBJ2-5; 9 bases line up with TRBD2. Germline CDR1 SGDLS, CDR2 YYNGEE. V gave up 4 bases and J gave up 3 bases; unmatched junction bases: 4. CDR3 length: 14 residues. CDR3 sequence (DNA): TGTGCCAGCAGCCCGACTAGCGGAAAAGAGACCCAGTACTTC. It codes for CASSPTSGKETQYF. The full variable domain, rest sourced from reference TRBV9 and TRBJ2-5, is DSGVTQTPKHLITATGQRVTLRCSPRSGDLSVYWYQQSLDQGLQFLIQYYNGEERAKGNILERFSAQQFPDLHSELNLSSLELGDSALYFCASSPTSGKETQYFGPGTRLLVL.

This rearrangement joins TRBV5-6 to TRBJ1-4, with D perhaps TRBD1 (6 bases). V was cut by 1 base and J by 8 bases, with 9 bases left in between. The CDR3 contains 13 residues. CDR1 is SGHDT, CDR2 YYEEEE, per germline. CDR3 sequence: CASSLSGVEKLFF. The CDR3 bases are TGTGCCAGCAGCTTGTCAGGGGTGGAAAAACTGTTTTTT.

J is TRBJ1-2 and V is TRBV19; D is possibly TRBD1 (5 bases). Trimming shortened V by 8 bases and J by 6 bases, and 13 bases separated the two germline ends. This CDR3 spans 12 amino acids. Germline CDR1 is LNHDA and CDR2 is SQIVND (reference sequence). CDR3 DNA: TGTGCCAGTTCTAGACAGACTAATGGCTACACCTTC. Its protein is CASSRQTNGYTF.

Notes on this clone: The same CDR3 is also encoded by other DNA sequences in this sample. The rearrangement uses TRBV20-1 and TRBJ2-5; no clear D gene. The CDR3 has 10 residues. CDR1 and CDR2 from the germline V gene are DFQATT and SNEGSKA (reference sequence). V was cut by 5 bases and J by 2 bases, with 3 bases left in between. As DNA, the CDR3 is TGCAGTGCTCAACAAGAGACCCAGTACTTC. Amino acids: CSAQQETQYF.

V is TRBV29-1 and J is TRBJ1-4, with D possibly being TRBD1 (5 bases). This CDR3 is built from 14 residues. The germline gives CDR1 SQVTM, CDR2 ANQGSEA. V was pared by 4 bases and J by 4 bases, with 13 bases between. The chain's CDR3 is CSVADGTSNEKLFF. CDR3 in DNA: TGCAGCGTTGCCGACGGGACCAGTAATGAAAAACTGTTTTTT.

There are a few counts of this clone. This rearrangement joins TRBV10-3 to TRBJ2-1; 8 bases agree with TRBD2. This CDR3 contains 16 residues. Losses at the gene ends were 0 bases for V and 6 bases for J; bases not matched to a gene: 7. The germline V gene encodes CDR1 ENHRY and CDR2 SYGVKD. CDR3 coding DNA: TGTGCCATCAGTGAGTCCTGGGCTAGCGGGTTCAATGAGCAGTTCTTC. Protein: CAISESWASGFNEQFF.

CDR3: CASSFKGSRQETQYF. CDR3 nucleotide sequence: TGTGCCAGCAGTTTCAAGGGTTCACGCCAAGAGACCCAGTACTTC. The rearrangement links TRBV28 to TRBJ2-5; no definite D call. V gave up 3 bases and J gave up 1 base, with 12 bases separating them. CDR1 and CDR2 from the germline V gene are MDHEN and SYDVKM. CDR3 length equals 15 residues.

This clone showed up just a few times. This chain links TRBV4-3 with TRBJ1-4; no definite D call. With 4 bases removed from V and 5 bases from J, the gap between germline ends came to 17 bases. Germline CDR1 reads LGHNA; CDR2 reads YSLEER. This CDR3 spans 16 amino acids. The CDR3 region has the DNA TGCGCCAGCAGCCTGGAGGGTTTGGGAGGGAATGAAAAACTGTTTTTT. Translation: CASSLEGLGGNEKLFF.

This clone was picked up a small number of times. The chain recombines TRBV4-2 with TRBJ2-7, with 7 nucleotides matching TRBD2. The CDR3 runs 16 residues. J gave up 7 bases and V 4 bases, and 16 bases lay outside the gene matches. Germline V CDR1 and CDR2: LGHNA, YNFKEQ. The CDR3 protein is CASSPQAAGAAGEQYF. The CDR3 DNA follows: TGTGCCAGCAGCCCCCAAGCCGCGGGAGCCGCTGGGGAGCAGTACTTC.

This clone was found a few times. The rearrangement links TRBV4-2 to TRBJ2-3; TRBD2 matches 9 bases. The CDR3 covers 16 residues. Germline V gene data show CDR1 as LGHNA and CDR2 as YNFKEQ. With 3 bases clipped from V and 1 base from J, the junction kept 5 bases outside the gene matches. The chain's CDR3 is CASSQLIAGGTDTQYF. In DNA, the CDR3 is TGTGCCAGCAGCCAGCTCATAGCGGGAGGCACAGATACGCAGTATTTT.

The V gene is TRBV28, the J gene TRBJ2-6; D might be TRBD1 (6 bases). Per the germline V gene, CDR1 is MDHEN and CDR2 is SYDVKM. There are 18 residues in the CDR3. V was trimmed by 3 bases and J by 2 bases, leaving 17 bases between them. In DNA, the CDR3 is TGTGCCAGCAGTTTGCTACAGGGTGAACTCGCTGGGGCCAACGTCCTGACTTTC. Translated: CASSLLQGELAGANVLTF.

In this sample, this clone turned up a few times. This chain uses TRBV2 with TRBJ2-7; 13 positions match TRBD2. CDR1 SNHLY and CDR2 FYNNEI come from the germline V gene. Unmatched junction bases numbered 8, after V lost 6 bases and J lost 9 bases. This CDR3 comprises 14 residues. The DNA of the CDR3 is TGTGCCAGCAGCAGGACTAGCGGGAGAGAGGTGCAGTACTTC. Amino acid sequence: CASSRTSGREVQYF.

This clone was seen a few times. The V and J genes are TRBV2 and TRBJ2-1; 9 nucleotides match TRBD1. With 5 bases clipped from V and 2 bases from J, the junction kept 4 bases outside the gene matches. The CDR3 spans 15 residues. From germline, CDR1 is SNHLY and CDR2 FYNNEI. This chain's CDR3 is CASSQDRGTYNEQFF. The CDR3 nucleotides are TGTGCCAGCAGTCAGGACAGGGGAACCTACAATGAGCAGTTCTTC.

V and J are TRBV4-3 and TRBJ2-5, with D tentatively TRBD2 (5 bases). The ends were cut back, 4 bases at V and 1 base at J, with 10 bases in the middle. There are 14 residues in the CDR3. Germline-derived CDR1 and CDR2 are LGHNA and YSLEER. This CDR3 is CASSLSSGQETQYF. CDR3 coding DNA: TGCGCCAGCAGCCTATCGAGCGGCCAAGAGACCCAGTACTTC.

The J gene is TRBJ2-1, the V gene TRBV7-3; TRBD2 matches at 8 bases. CDR1 and CDR2 from the germline V gene are SGHTA and FQGTGA. This CDR3 spans 15 amino acids. V lost 3 bases to trimming and J lost 5 bases; unmatched junction nucleotides: 6. Here the CDR3 reads CASSFTSGSHNEQFF. CDR3 in DNA: TGTGCCAGCAGCTTTACGAGCGGGAGCCACAATGAGCAGTTCTTC.

The CDR3 DNA sequence: TGTGCCAGCAGCTTAGCCGCGACAGGGGGTGAGCAGTTCTTC. Translated: CASSLAATGGEQFF. The chain employs TRBV7-9 and TRBJ2-1; 9 bases map to TRBD1. This CDR3 has 14 residues. Germline lookup yields CDR1 SEHNR and CDR2 FQNEAQ (reference sequence). V was clipped by 0 bases and J by 9 bases; unmatched bases: 3.

This clone occurred a few times. The chain joins TRBV6-5 to TRBJ1-1; tentative D call: TRBD1 (6 bases). The CDR3 is 12 residues long. Germline CDR1 MNHEY, CDR2 SVGAGI. The ends were cut back, 2 bases at V and 11 bases at J, with 12 bases in the middle. The CDR3 DNA reads TGTGCCAGCAGTTACGGGGGCTGGCTTGCTTTCTTT. It specifies CASSYGGWLAFF.

This sequence joins TRBV7-3 and TRBJ1-5; D gene uncertain. The CDR3 sequence is 13 residues long. Germline V gives CDR1 SGHTA, CDR2 FQGTGA. V was trimmed by 1 base and J by 9 bases, leaving 10 bases between them. The CDR3 coding sequence is TGTGCCAGCAGCTTAAGTAATGGCGGGCCCCAGCATTTT. The encoded protein is CASSLSNGGPQHF.

This rearrangement joins TRBV5-1 to TRBJ2-1; possible D gene TRBD2, 5 bases. Trimming removed 4 bases at V and 2 bases at J, with 13 bases between. This CDR3 has 15 amino acids. The germline CDR1 and CDR2 sequences are SGHRS and YFSETQ. In DNA, the CDR3 is TGCGCCAGCAGCCTGACTACCGATCCCTACAATGAGCAGTTCTTC. Its protein is CASSLTTDPYNEQFF. The variable domain in full, completed from reference TRBV5-1 and TRBJ2-1, reads KAGVTQTPRYLIKTRGQQVTLSCSPISGHRSVSWYQQTPGQGLQFLFEYFSETQRNKGNFPGRFSGRQFSNSRSEMNVSTLELGDSALYLCASSLTTDPYNEQFFGPGTRLTVL.

The rearrangement links TRBV7-9 to TRBJ2-5, with 9 bases matching TRBD1. The CDR3 runs 15 residues. J was trimmed by 5 bases and V by 3 bases; bases with no gene match: 7. CDR1 and CDR2 (germline): SEHNR, FQNEAQ (reference sequence). CDR3 sequence: CASSFTGGLMETQYF. Written as DNA, the CDR3 is TGTGCCAGCAGCTTCACAGGGGGCCTTATGGAGACCCAGTACTTC.

The CDR3 DNA is TGTGCCAGCAGCAAGGGGACAGCAAGCTACACCTTC. This translates into CASSKGTASYTF. The chain combines TRBV6-6 with TRBJ1-2, with 7 bases identical to TRBD1. J lost 9 bases, V lost 6 bases, and 7 bases had no gene match. Germline CDR1 reads MNHNY; CDR2 reads SVGAGI (reference sequence). The CDR3 consists of 12 residues.

The genes are TRBV28 and TRBJ1-2, with 7 bases that match TRBD1. The J segment lost 5 bases and the V segment lost 7 bases, leaving 10 bases of the junction unmatched. CDR1 and CDR2 from the germline V gene are MDHEN and SYDVKM. The CDR3 loop spans 14 amino acids. The CDR3 DNA reads as TGTGCCAGCAATTGGGGGGACAGCTATTATGGCTACACCTTC. Translated: CASNWGDSYYGYTF.